A selection of T cell receptor beta chains follows, all from one sample in a study of blood T cell repertoires in COVID-19. Using immunoSEQ multiplex PCR, the repertoire was profiled, and TCRdb retains in-frame clones only, with some absent. The sample shows more than 100,000 clones, 89% of them seen only once. The sequenced sample consisted of peripheral blood. These receptors all come from a woman older than 75 in a cohort sampled during active COVID-19. CDR3s include the opening cysteine and the closing phenylalanine or tryptophan.

>14|TRBV10-3|TRBJ1-3
CAMGQGFSGNTIYF
>16|TRBV7-2|TRBJ2-1
CASSLAGAISYNEQFF
>17|TRBV18|TRBJ2-3
CASSLEGATPTGDTQYF
>14|TRBV5-1|TRBJ2-7
CASSLASGGGEQYF
>13|TRBV6-1|TRBJ1-2
CASSEPGNYGYTF
>13|TRBV19|TRBJ2-5
CASSIGLRETQYF
>16|TRBV3-1/TRBV3-2|TRBJ2-5
CASSQVVTPTGETQYF
>13|TRBV12-3/TRBV12-4|TRBJ1-6
CASSRDRNSPLHF
>16|TRBV5-1|TRBJ2-5
CASSLAGVGGQETQYF
>16|TRBV19|TRBJ2-5
CASPQRDRGHQETQYF
>15|TRBV18|TRBJ1-1
CASSPGQGIGTEAFF
>16|TRBV19|TRBJ2-1
CASSIVTGAQYNEQFF
>12|TRBV5-1|TRBJ2-1
CASSLEAGEQFF
>11|TRBV29-1|TRBJ2-5
CSVRSSETQYF
>14|TRBV27|TRBJ1-1
CASTQDSLNTEAFF
>13|TRBV6-5|TRBJ2-1
CASSTTSGNEQFF
>14|TRBV9|TRBJ2-7
CASSPGQGTYEQYF
>16|TRBV19|TRBJ2-1
CASSRMTSVSYNEQFF
>18|TRBV19|TRBJ1-6
CASSPQGQGILYNSPLHF
>12|TRBV28|TRBJ2-3
CATKQGSDTQYF
>15|TRBV7-8|TRBJ2-7
CASSFISGVSYEQYF
>15|TRBV11-1|TRBJ1-1
CASSLSTGMNTEAFF
>15|TRBV6-5|TRBJ1-4
CASSLVEGAGEKLFF
>16|TRBV5-4|TRBJ2-7
CASSLPQGAELGRQYF
>13|TRBV7-7|TRBJ2-7
CASSFGTEYEQYF
>17|TRBV5-1|TRBJ2-2
CASSLDPDRVDTGELFF
>12|TRBV11-3|TRBJ2-7
CASSQNSYEQYF
>10|TRBV30|TRBJ2-7
CAHGGREQYF
>14|TRBV2|TRBJ1-5
CASTLSGVGQPQHF
>17|TRBV29-1|TRBJ1-4
CSVEDWGTGVTNEKLFF
>15|TRBV10-2|TRBJ1-2
CASSESRDRGYGYTF
>15|TRBV18|TRBJ2-7
CASSPGTVSSYEQYF
>14|TRBV29-1|TRBJ2-5
CSVDSGKYQETQYF
>15|TRBV6-5|TRBJ2-7
CASSFGLAGLYEQYF
>14|TRBV20-1|TRBJ2-3
CSASLGQTTDTQYF
>15|TRBV24-1|TRBJ2-1
CATSDPTKIDNEQFF
>13|TRBV5-1|TRBJ1-2
CASSADRPYGYTF
>17|TRBV27|TRBJ2-2
CASSLKAGLGNTGELFF
>14|TRBV7-3|TRBJ2-7
CASSQTSGNYEQYF
>14|TRBV25-1|TRBJ2-3
CASSETFSTLRQYF
>12|TRBV24-1|TRBJ1-5
CATSDADQPQHF
>11|TRBV28|TRBJ2-7
CASSTAYEQYF
>15|TRBV5-8|TRBJ1-4
CASSLAGQGNEKLFF
>16|TRBV7-2|TRBJ2-7
CASSLRAGLAGTEQYF
>20|TRBV3-1/TRBV3-2|TRBJ2-1
CASSRWTSGMWTRSYNEQFF
>17|TRBV6-1|TRBJ2-7
CASSVPSAGGGSYEQYF